This paragraph covers one T cell receptor (beta chain) sequence. Its antigen is still unknown. The gene names here belong to mouse. Read coverage stops 1 residue before the CDR3 terminus; the germline J gene supplies the remainder. This entry belongs to a study of tissue T cells after allogeneic stem cell transplantation. Time point defined: mouse harvest day 7 after allogeneic transplant. Mouse grafts combined 10^7 T-cell-depleted bone marrow cells with 10^6 splenic CD5+ T cells. B6 (H2b) cells into BALB/c (H2d) mice; tissues taken at day 7 or 14. General observations from the study: Only a limited share of tissue TCRs appeared in blood or spleen. Motif-based clustering found tissue-specific repertoire signatures shared across patients, though few clones were shared.

The CDR3 covers 15 residues. The V and J ends lost 3 bases and 0 bases, in that order; junction bases with no gene match: 3. Germline V gene data show CDR1 as LGHNA and CDR2 as YNLKQL (reference sequence). Libraries were prepared by immunoSEQ multiplex PCR; TCRdb keeps only in-frame clonotypes and omits some of them. The sample contains roughly 2,000 clones, approximately 50% of which appear only once. The V call is TRBV5, the J call TRBJ2-5, with 7 bases fitting TRBD1. The sequenced sample was spleen. The receptor's source is a female BALB/c mouse given C57BL/6 T cells with graft-versus-host disease after an allogeneic hematopoietic cell transplant. The CDR3 sequence is CASSHLTGNQDTQYF. The part of the CDR3 DNA that was read is TGTGCCAGCAGCCACCTGACAGGGAACCAAGACACCCAGTAC.